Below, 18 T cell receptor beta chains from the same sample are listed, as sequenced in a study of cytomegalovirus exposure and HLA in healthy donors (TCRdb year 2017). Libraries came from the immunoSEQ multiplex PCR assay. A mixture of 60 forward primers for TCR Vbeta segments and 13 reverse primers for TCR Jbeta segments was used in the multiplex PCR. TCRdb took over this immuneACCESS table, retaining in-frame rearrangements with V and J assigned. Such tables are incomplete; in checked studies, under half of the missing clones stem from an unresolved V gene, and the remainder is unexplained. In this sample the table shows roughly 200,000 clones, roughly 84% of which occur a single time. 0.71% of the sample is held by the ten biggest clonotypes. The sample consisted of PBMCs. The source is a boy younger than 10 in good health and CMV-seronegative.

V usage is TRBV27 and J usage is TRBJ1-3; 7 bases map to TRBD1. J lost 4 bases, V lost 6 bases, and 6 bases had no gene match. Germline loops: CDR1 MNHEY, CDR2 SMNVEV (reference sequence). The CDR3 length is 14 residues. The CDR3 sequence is CASSQRDRGNTIYF. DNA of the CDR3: TGTGCCAGCAGCCAGAGGGACAGAGGAAACACCATATATTTT.

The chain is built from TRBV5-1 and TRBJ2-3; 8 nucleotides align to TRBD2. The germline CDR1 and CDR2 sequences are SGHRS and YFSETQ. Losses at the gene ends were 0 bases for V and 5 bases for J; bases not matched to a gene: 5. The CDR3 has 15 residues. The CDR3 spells CASSLVSSGQDTQYF. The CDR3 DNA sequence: TGCGCCAGCAGCTTGGTGTCTAGCGGGCAAGATACGCAGTATTTT. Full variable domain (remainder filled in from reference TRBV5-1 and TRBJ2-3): KAGVTQTPRYLIKTRGQQVTLSCSPISGHRSVSWYQQTPGQGLQFLFEYFSETQRNKGNFPGRFSGRQFSNSRSEMNVSTLELGDSALYLCASSLVSSGQDTQYFGPGTRLTVL.

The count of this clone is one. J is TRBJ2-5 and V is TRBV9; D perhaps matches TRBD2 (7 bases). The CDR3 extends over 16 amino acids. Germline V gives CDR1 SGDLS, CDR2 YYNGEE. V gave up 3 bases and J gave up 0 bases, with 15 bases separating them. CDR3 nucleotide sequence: TGTGCCAGCAGCGGTACGGGGGCGGGGGACCAAGAGACCCAGTACTTC. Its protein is CASSGTGAGDQETQYF.

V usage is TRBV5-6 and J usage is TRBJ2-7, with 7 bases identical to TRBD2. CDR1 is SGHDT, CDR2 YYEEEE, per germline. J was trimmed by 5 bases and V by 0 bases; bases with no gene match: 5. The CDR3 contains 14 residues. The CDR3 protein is CASSLGLADDEQYF. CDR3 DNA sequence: TGTGCCAGCAGCTTGGGGCTAGCGGACGACGAGCAGTACTTC.

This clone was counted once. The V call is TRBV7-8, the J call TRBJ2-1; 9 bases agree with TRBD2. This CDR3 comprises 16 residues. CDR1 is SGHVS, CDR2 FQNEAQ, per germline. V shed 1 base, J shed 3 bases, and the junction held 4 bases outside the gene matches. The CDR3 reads CASSLGVSGSYNEQFF. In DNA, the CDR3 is TGTGCCAGCAGCTTAGGGGTTAGCGGGAGCTACAATGAGCAGTTCTTC.

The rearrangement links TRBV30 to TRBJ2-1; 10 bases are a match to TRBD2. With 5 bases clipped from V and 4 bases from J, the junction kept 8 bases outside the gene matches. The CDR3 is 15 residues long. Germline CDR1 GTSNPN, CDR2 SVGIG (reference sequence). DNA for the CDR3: TGTGCCTGGGATCTTCTAGCGGGAGTTTACAATGAGCAGTTCTTC. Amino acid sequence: CAWDLLAGVYNEQFF.

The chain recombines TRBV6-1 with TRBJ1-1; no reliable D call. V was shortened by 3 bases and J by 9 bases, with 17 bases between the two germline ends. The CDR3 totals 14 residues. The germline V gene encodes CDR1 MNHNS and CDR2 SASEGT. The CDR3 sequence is CASSDGPSPLKAFF. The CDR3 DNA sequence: TGTGCCAGCAGTGATGGTCCGAGCCCCTTGAAAGCTTTCTTT.

The CDR3 nucleotides read TGTGCCAGCAGTTTATCCGGGACAGGGGGCCCCCTTGAAGCTTTCTTT. It codes for CASSLSGTGGPLEAFF. This chain connects TRBV27 to TRBJ1-1, with 12 positions matching TRBD1. Germline trimming cut 0 bases from V and 7 bases from J; bases unmatched to any gene: 6. This CDR3 comprises 16 residues. Germline values: CDR1 MNHEY, CDR2 SMNVEV (reference sequence).

The CDR3: CASSDWSGRADTQYF. The CDR3 nucleotides are TGTGCCAGCAGTGATTGGAGCGGGAGGGCAGATACGCAGTATTTT. The V call is TRBV25-1, the J call TRBJ2-3; 10 positions agree with TRBD2. This CDR3 has 15 residues. Germline V lookup: CDR1 MGHDK, CDR2 SYGVNS. V trimming: 3 bases; J trimming: 4 bases; junction bases outside the gene matches: 4.

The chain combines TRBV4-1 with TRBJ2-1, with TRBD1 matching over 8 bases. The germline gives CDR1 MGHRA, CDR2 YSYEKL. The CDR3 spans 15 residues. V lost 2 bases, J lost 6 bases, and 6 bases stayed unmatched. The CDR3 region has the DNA TGCGCCAGCAGCCAACAACAGACAGGGGCCAATGAGCAGTTCTTC. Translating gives CASSQQQTGANEQFF.

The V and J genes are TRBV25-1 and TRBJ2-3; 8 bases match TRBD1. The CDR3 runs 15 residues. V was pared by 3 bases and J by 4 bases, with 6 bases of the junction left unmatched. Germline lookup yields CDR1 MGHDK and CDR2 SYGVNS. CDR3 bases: TGTGCCAGCAGTGATATGGACAGGGTACCAGATACGCAGTATTTT. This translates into CASSDMDRVPDTQYF.

CDR3 sequence: CAWRRDNNSPLHF. The CDR3 region has the DNA TGTGCCTGGAGGAGGGATAACAATTCACCCCTCCACTTT. This chain joins TRBV30 and TRBJ1-6; D uncertain. The ends were cut back, 3 bases at V and 7 bases at J, with 10 bases in the middle. Germline assignment: CDR1 GTSNPN and CDR2 SVGIG (reference sequence). The CDR3 is 13 amino acids.

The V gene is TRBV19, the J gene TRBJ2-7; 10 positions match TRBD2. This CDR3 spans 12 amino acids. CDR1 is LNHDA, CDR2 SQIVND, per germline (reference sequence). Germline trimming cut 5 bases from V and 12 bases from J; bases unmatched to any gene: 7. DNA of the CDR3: TGTGCCAGTAGTGGGTCAGCGGGAGGGCTGTACTTC. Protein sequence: CASSGSAGGLYF.

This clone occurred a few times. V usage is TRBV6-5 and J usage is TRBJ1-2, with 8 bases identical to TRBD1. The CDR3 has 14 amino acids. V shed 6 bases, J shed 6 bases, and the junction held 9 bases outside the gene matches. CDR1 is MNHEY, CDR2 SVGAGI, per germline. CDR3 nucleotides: TGTGCCAGCAGAGGACAGGGTGGAGGGAATGGCTACACCTTC. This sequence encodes CASRGQGGGNGYTF.

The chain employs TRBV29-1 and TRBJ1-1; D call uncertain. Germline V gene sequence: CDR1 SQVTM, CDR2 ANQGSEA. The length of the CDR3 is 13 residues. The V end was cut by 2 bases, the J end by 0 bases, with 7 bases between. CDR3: CSVEPRLNTEAFF. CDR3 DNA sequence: TGCAGCGTTGAACCCCGGTTGAACACTGAAGCTTTCTTT.

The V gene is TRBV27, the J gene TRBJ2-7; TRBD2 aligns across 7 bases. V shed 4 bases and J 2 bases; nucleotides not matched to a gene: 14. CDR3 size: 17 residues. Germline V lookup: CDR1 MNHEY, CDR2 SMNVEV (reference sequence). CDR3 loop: CASSWRAKAGPTYEQYF. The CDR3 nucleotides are TGTGCCAGCAGTTGGAGGGCTAAAGCGGGACCTACCTACGAGCAGTACTTC.

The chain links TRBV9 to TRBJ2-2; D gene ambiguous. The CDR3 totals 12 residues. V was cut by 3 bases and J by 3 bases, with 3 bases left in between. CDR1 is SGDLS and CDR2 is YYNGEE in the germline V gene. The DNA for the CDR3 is TGTGCCAGCAGCGCTGACACCGGGGAGCTGTTTTTT. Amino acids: CASSADTGELFF.

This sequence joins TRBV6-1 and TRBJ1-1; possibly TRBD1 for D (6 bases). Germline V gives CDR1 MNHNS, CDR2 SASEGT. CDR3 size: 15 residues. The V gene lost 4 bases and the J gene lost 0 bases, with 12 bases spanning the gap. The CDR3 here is CASSGPGQLNTEAFF. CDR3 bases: TGTGCCAGCAGTGGTCCGGGACAATTGAACACTGAAGCTTTCTTT.